The TCR beta chain under discussion was sequenced for a study of molecular identifiers for immune sequencing clone quantification. This clonotype was seen ten or more times. Its antigen remains unidentified. TCRdb passed the PCR reads through MiXCR, listing each CDR3 protein once. The sample lists fewer than 350,000 distinct CDR3 sequences; roughly a quarter were seen once. V lost 1 base to trimming and J lost 5 bases, with 6 bases between them. This CDR3 comprises 14 residues. In germline, CDR1 is SEHNR, CDR2 FQNEAQ (reference sequence). With 10%, 30% or 50% of RNA, about 17,000 to 1,000,000 naive CD8 T cells were sequenced. In the sort, naive CD8 T cells were defined as CD8+CD4-CCR7+CD45RA+. Notes on the study in general: Clones above 20 RNA copies contained over 99% of effector molecules and under 1% of naive molecules. Jurkat TCR RNA spiked in from one cell could reportedly be detected among approximately 1 million naive cells.

The sample comprised naive CD8+ T cells from blood, with Jurkat cell RNA spiked in. Subset denoted: FACS-sorted CD8+CD4-CCR7+CD45RA+ naive T cells. The TCR sequence derives from a human donor in good health. Some libraries in this study had Jurkat cell RNA spiked in. The rearrangement links TRBV7-9 to TRBJ1-6; D unclear. The CDR3: CASSLVGDNSPLHF. The DNA for the CDR3 is TGTGCCAGCAGCTTAGTTGGGGATAATTCACCCCTCCACTTT.